This T cell receptor (beta chain) was identified during a study of cytomegalovirus exposure and HLA in healthy donors. Study-wide results and caveats: Per a later analysis, HLA-associated TCR beta chains showed more clonal expansion than other, equally common TCR beta chains. A later examination showed that TCR association rates differed by HLA locus, with DRB1 most and HLA-C fewest.

This PCR relied on a set of 60 Vbeta primers and 13 Jbeta primers. This table comes from immunoSEQ multiplex PCR, and its TCRdb copy is limited to in-frame clones, with some not included. Here the sample table reports about 79,000 clones. V was clipped by 4 bases and J by 4 bases, with 3 bases between them. The CDR3 sequence is 11 residues long. Germline-derived CDR1 and CDR2 are SNHLY and FYNNEI. As concerns this clone: Its antigen remains unknown.

The specimen was PBMCs. This sequence originates from a man aged 30-40 years in good health and CMV-seronegative. V gene TRBV2 combines with J gene TRBJ2-3; unclear D gene. The CDR3 protein is CASSVADTQYF. DNA for the CDR3: TGTGCCAGCAGTGTAGCAGATACGCAGTATTTT.